This T cell receptor beta chain was sequenced during a study of blood T cell repertoires in COVID-19. This CDR3 comprises 14 residues. CDR1 is MNHEY and CDR2 is SVGAGI in the germline V gene. V shed 4 bases, J shed 2 bases, and the junction held 3 bases outside the gene matches. Clones were sequenced by immunoSEQ multiplex PCR, and TCRdb holds only the in-frame ones, with some missing. The data show over 200,000 clones, 85% to 90% seen once. This sequence originates from a man older than 75 with acute or convalescent COVID-19. The source material was peripheral blood. The V gene is TRBV6-5, the J gene TRBJ2-5; 8 nucleotides line up with TRBD2. CDR3 in amino acids: CASSFSGAQETQYF. Here the CDR3 DNA reads TGTGCCAGCAGTTTTAGCGGGGCTCAAGAGACCCAGTACTTC.